The present T cell receptor (beta chain) was sequenced within a study of identical twins. MiXCR, applied by TCRdb to the 5' RACE reads, yields one record per CDR3 protein. Seen here are more than 1.5 million distinct CDR3 sequences, around a third observed once, and the top ten hold more than 0.25%. This clonotype was counted at least ten times. Its antigen is currently unknown. Looked up from germline, CDR1 is MDHEN and CDR2 is SYDVKM. Trimming took 7 bases from V and 2 from J, leaving 10 bases between them. This CDR3 region has 13 residues. Regarding the study as a whole: A lower insertion count was a feature of abundant cord blood beta clonotypes, with no such feature in memory repertoires.

The J gene is TRBJ2-3, the V gene TRBV28, with a tentative D call TRBD1 (5 bases). The TCR was taken from a newborn girl in good health. Specimen: cord blood. CDR3 in amino acids: CASIKDITDTQYF. CDR3 sequence (DNA): TGTGCCAGCATAAAGGACATCACAGATACGCAGTATTTT.